These 29 T cell receptor beta chains were all obtained from the same sample, sequenced in a study of T cell changes during pregnancy in multiple sclerosis. Using immunoSEQ multiplex PCR, the repertoire was profiled, and TCRdb retains in-frame clones only, with some absent. The sample lists approximately 13,000 clones; about 90% were seen once. Sequences were derived from CD8+ T cells from peripheral blood mononuclear cells, sampled after pregnancy. The receptor source for this set is a female donor in good health, enrolled as a control in a pregnancy study.

This chain connects TRBV27 to TRBJ1-2; 7 bases fit TRBD1. CDR1 MNHEY and CDR2 SMNVEV come from the germline V gene (reference sequence). The CDR3 covers 17 residues. J gave up 0 bases and V 3 bases, and 10 bases lay outside the gene matches. For the CDR3, the DNA is TGTGCCAGCAGTTTGGGCCCCTGGGGACAGACTAACTATGGCTACACCTTC. This translates into CASSLGPWGQTNYGYTF.

The chain carries TRBV19 and TRBJ2-7; D perhaps matches TRBD1 (6 bases). The V end was cut by 3 bases, the J end by 5 bases, with 14 bases between. The CDR3 has 14 residues. Per the germline V gene, CDR1 is LNHDA and CDR2 is SQIVND (reference sequence). This CDR3 is CASSIQTGRNEQYF. The DNA of the CDR3 is TGTGCCAGTAGTATTCAAACAGGGCGGAACGAGCAGTACTTC.

The chain couples TRBV6-5 to TRBJ2-1; the match to TRBD1 covers 7 bases. The junction had 2 bases not matched to a gene; V was cut back by 6 bases and J by 3 bases. Per germline, CDR1 MNHEY and CDR2 SVGAGI. The CDR3 totals 13 residues. CDR3 bases: TGTGCCAGCAGGGGGACAGACTACAATGAGCAGTTCTTC. Translating it yields CASRGTDYNEQFF.

The J gene is TRBJ2-1, the V gene TRBV7-2, with 10 bases lining up with TRBD2. The CDR3 totals 16 residues. Germline loops: CDR1 SGHTA, CDR2 FQGNSA. V lost 1 base and J lost 10; bases outside the gene matches: 10. CDR3 in DNA: TGTGCCAGCAGCTTAGTGGCCAGCGGGAGGGCCAAAGAGCAGTTCTTC. Protein: CASSLVASGRAKEQFF.

V usage is TRBV9 and J usage is TRBJ1-3; 8 bases are shared with TRBD1. The J segment lost 2 bases and the V segment lost 0 bases, leaving 1 base of the junction unmatched. The V gene's germline CDR1 is SGDLS and CDR2 YYNGEE. The CDR3 contains 15 residues. The CDR3 DNA reads TGTGCCAGCAGCGTAGAGGACAGGGCTGGAAACACCATATATTTT. This sequence encodes CASSVEDRAGNTIYF.

The chain couples TRBV6-1 to TRBJ1-1, with D possibly matching TRBD1 (6 bases). This CDR3 is 13 amino acids long. Germline V lookup: CDR1 MNHNS, CDR2 SASEGT. In DNA, the CDR3 is TGTGCATCTAGGGGGGGATCGAACACTGAAGCTTTCTTT. As protein: CASRGGSNTEAFF.

The chain is built from TRBV7-6 and TRBJ2-1; a weak D match, TRBD2 (6 bases). Trimming removed 5 bases from V and 0 bases from J, with 14 bases in between. Germline CDR1 and CDR2: SGHVS and FNYEAQ. This CDR3 comprises 16 residues. The CDR3 region has the DNA TGTGCCAGCAGCGCGGGACTTCAGAGCTCCTACAATGAGCAGTTCTTC. Protein product: CASSAGLQSSYNEQFF.

The chain uses TRBV4-3 and TRBJ2-5, with 11 bases aligning to TRBD2. There are 20 residues in the CDR3. From germline, CDR1 is LGHNA and CDR2 YSLEER. Germline trimming cut 1 base from V and 0 bases from J; bases unmatched to any gene: 13. DNA of the CDR3: TGCGCCAGCAGCCAAGGGTATCGGCTAGCGGGAGGACTGTACCAAGAGACCCAGTACTTC. Protein sequence: CASSQGYRLAGGLYQETQYF.

The genes are TRBV28 and TRBJ1-5; possibly TRBD1 for D (6 bases). V gave up 5 bases and J gave up 3 bases, with 23 bases separating them. This CDR3 is built from 18 residues. Germline lookup yields CDR1 MDHEN and CDR2 SYDVKM. CDR3 loop: CASSTQGTSSWPNQPQHF. The CDR3 DNA sequence: TGTGCCAGCAGTACCCAGGGGACAAGCTCCTGGCCCAATCAGCCCCAGCATTTT.

This clone was counted a single time. The V and J genes are TRBV27 and TRBJ1-5; 7 bases are shared with TRBD1. Per germline, CDR1 MNHEY and CDR2 SMNVEV (reference sequence). The CDR3 length is 16 residues. Germline trimming cut 2 bases from V and 7 bases from J; bases unmatched to any gene: 11. The CDR3 DNA sequence: TGTGCCAGCAGTTTAGGTCCCCTGACAGGGAGGCAGCCCCAGCATTTT. Translated, it gives CASSLGPLTGRQPQHF.

This clone was counted only a few times. The rearrangement joins TRBV2 to TRBJ1-2; tentative D call: TRBD1 (6 bases). The CDR3 has 13 amino acids. V lost 8 bases and J 2 bases, leaving 12 bases between the germline ends. Germline V gene data show CDR1 as SNHLY and CDR2 as FYNNEI. The CDR3 DNA reads TGTGCCAGCCGGGGCAGGGGAAACTATGGCTACACCTTC. Amino acid sequence: CASRGRGNYGYTF.

This clone was detected only once. The chain couples TRBV6-6 to TRBJ2-7, with 7 bases fitting TRBD1. Germline trimming cut 6 bases from V and 2 bases from J; bases unmatched to any gene: 7. CDR3 length: 14 residues. Germline V gene sequence: CDR1 MNHNY, CDR2 SVGAGI (reference sequence). This CDR3 reads CASSTGVLPYEQYF. CDR3 nucleotide sequence: TGTGCCAGCAGCACAGGGGTCCTCCCCTACGAGCAGTACTTC.

The chain carries TRBV27 and TRBJ1-1, with 7 positions matching TRBD1. J gave up 6 bases and V 3 bases, and 4 bases lay outside the gene matches. Germline V lookup: CDR1 MNHEY, CDR2 SMNVEV (reference sequence). The CDR3 runs to 13 residues. CDR3 nucleotide sequence: TGTGCCAGCAGTTTGGGGGACAGCTCTGAAGCTTTCTTT. This gives the protein CASSLGDSSEAFF.

The V call is TRBV28, the J call TRBJ2-7; D may be TRBD1 (5 bases). CDR1 and CDR2 from the germline V gene are MDHEN and SYDVKM. The CDR3 totals 13 residues. Trimming shortened V by 6 bases and J by 1 base, and 10 bases separated the two germline ends. The CDR3 DNA reads as TGTGCCAGCAGCCCCGACAGTTCCTACGAGCAGTACTTC. It specifies CASSPDSSYEQYF.

CDR3 nucleotides: TGTGCCAGCAGCCCCGGGACAGGCTATAGCAATCAGCCCCAGCATTTT. As protein: CASSPGTGYSNQPQHF. J is TRBJ1-5 and V is TRBV5-4, with TRBD1 matching over 8 bases. The trim removed 4 bases at V and 0 bases at J, leaving 6 bases unmatched. There are 16 residues in the CDR3. Germline CDR1 is SGHNT and CDR2 is YYREEE (reference sequence).

The rearrangement joins TRBV18 to TRBJ2-1; TRBD2 matches at 10 bases. CDR3 size: 16 residues. Looked up from germline, CDR1 is KGHSH and CDR2 is LQKENI. V was pared by 3 bases and J by 9 bases, with 11 bases of the junction left unmatched. This chain's CDR3 is CASSPSGRVQSGEQFF. The CDR3 bases are TGTGCCAGCTCACCGAGCGGGAGGGTACAAAGTGGTGAGCAGTTCTTC.

The chain couples TRBV6-4 to TRBJ2-5; 8 bases agree with TRBD1. V shed 7 bases, J shed 4 bases, and the junction held 5 bases outside the gene matches. Looked up from germline, CDR1 is MRHNA and CDR2 is SNTAGT. The CDR3 loop spans 13 amino acids. DNA for the CDR3: TGTGCCAGCAAAAGGACAGGGAGAGAGACCCAGTACTTC. The encoded protein is CASKRTGRETQYF.

Details on this clone: Distinct nucleotide sequences in the sample also encode this CDR3. The gene calls are TRBV4-2 and TRBJ1-6; perhaps TRBD1 as D (5 bases). Germline-derived CDR1 and CDR2 are LGHNA and YNFKEQ. CDR3 length equals 13 residues. The ends were cut back, 3 bases at V and 8 bases at J, with 8 bases in the middle. The CDR3 spells CASSQGGDSPLHF. The CDR3, as DNA: TGTGCCAGCAGCCAGGGAGGGGATTCACCCCTCCACTTT.

The chain combines TRBV7-9 with TRBJ2-5, with D unresolved. The CDR3 has 13 residues. Germline V gene lookup returns CDR1 SEHNR and CDR2 FQNEAQ (reference sequence). Trimming stripped 1 base from V and 2 bases from J, with 5 bases between. CDR3 sequence: CASSLVTQETQYF. CDR3 coding DNA: TGTGCCAGCAGCTTAGTGACTCAAGAGACCCAGTACTTC.

The chain carries TRBV28 and TRBJ2-3, with 9 bases aligning to TRBD2. The junction had 11 bases not matched to a gene; V was cut back by 10 bases and J by 3 bases. The CDR3 runs to 15 residues. The germline gives CDR1 MDHEN, CDR2 SYDVKM. The CDR3 is CAIKEATSGTDTQYF. CDR3 DNA sequence: TGTGCCATCAAGGAGGCGACTAGCGGTACAGATACGCAGTATTTT.

V is TRBV9 and J is TRBJ1-1, with TRBD1 matching 9 bases. The V and J ends lost 3 bases and 5 bases, in that order; junction bases with no gene match: 11. The CDR3 extends over 16 amino acids. CDR1 is SGDLS, CDR2 YYNGEE, per germline. This CDR3 is CASSEGPDRGGTEAFF. CDR3 nucleotide sequence: TGTGCCAGCAGCGAGGGACCGGACAGGGGTGGGACTGAAGCTTTCTTT.

CDR3 amino acids: CSVELSSRTEAFF. The CDR3 nucleotides read TGCAGCGTTGAACTCTCGTCGAGGACTGAAGCTTTCTTT. The rearrangement uses TRBV29-1 and TRBJ1-1, with unresolved D. The CDR3 is 13 amino acids. Deletions cut 2 bases from V and 5 bases from J, with 12 bases between. CDR1 is SQVTM, CDR2 ANQGSEA, per germline.

This chain connects TRBV6-1 to TRBJ1-6; D call uncertain. Trimming took off 3 bases at V and 5 bases at J, with 5 bases between the two ends. The V gene's germline CDR1 is MNHNS and CDR2 SASEGT. The CDR3 totals 13 residues. The CDR3 nucleotides read TGTGCCAGCAGTGATCCCGATAATTCACCCCTCCACTTT. This sequence encodes CASSDPDNSPLHF.

This chain joins TRBV4-3 and TRBJ2-5; 11 bases map to TRBD1. This CDR3 has 14 residues. Unmatched junction bases numbered 2, after V lost 3 bases and J lost 5 bases. Germline CDR1 and CDR2: LGHNA and YSLEER. CDR3 sequence: CASSHGTGGETQYF. CDR3 bases: TGCGCCAGCAGCCACGGGACAGGGGGGGAGACCCAGTACTTC.

The gene calls are TRBV5-1 and TRBJ1-2; perhaps TRBD1 as D (5 bases). Germline V lookup: CDR1 SGHRS, CDR2 YFSETQ. V lost 0 bases, J lost 5 bases, and 17 bases lay in between. This CDR3 is 16 amino acids long. The CDR3 DNA is TGCGCCAGCAGCTTGGAGGGAAGCCGGGGGAGATATGGCTACACCTTC. The encoded protein is CASSLEGSRGRYGYTF.

The chain combines TRBV18 with TRBJ1-5, with D possibly TRBD1 on 5 matching bases. The germline CDR1 and CDR2 sequences are KGHSH and LQKENI. The CDR3 spans 14 residues. V shed 3 bases and J shed 5 bases, with 11 bases lying between them. This CDR3 reads CASSPEQGHQPQHF. In nucleotides, the CDR3 is TGTGCCAGCTCACCCGAGCAGGGCCATCAGCCCCAGCATTTT.

This rearrangement joins TRBV28 to TRBJ2-1; the D is unclear. The CDR3 has 15 amino acids. Germline V gene lookup returns CDR1 MDHEN and CDR2 SYDVKM. V gave up 5 bases and J gave up 0 bases, with 11 bases separating them. CDR3 residues: CASSNYRSSYNEQFF. CDR3 bases: TGTGCCAGCAGTAACTACCGGAGCTCCTACAATGAGCAGTTCTTC.

The chain links TRBV28 to TRBJ2-7; maybe TRBD2 (7 bases). Trimming stripped 4 bases from V and 3 bases from J, with 22 bases between. The CDR3 runs 17 residues. CDR1 is MDHEN and CDR2 is SYDVKM in the germline V gene. CDR3 amino acids: CASSSYYYLRGGYEQYF. The CDR3 DNA reads TGTGCCAGCAGTTCATACTATTACCTAAGGGGGGGCTACGAGCAGTACTTC.

The chain couples TRBV6-5 to TRBJ1-1; TRBD1 agrees at 7 bases. V was pared by 6 bases and J by 4 bases, with 5 bases of the junction left unmatched. CDR3 length: 13 residues. Germline CDR1 and CDR2: MNHEY and SVGAGI. CDR3 nucleotide sequence: TGTGCCAGCAGCCGACAGGGAACCACTGAAGCTTTCTTT. Protein sequence: CASSRQGTTEAFF.